The next 18 T cell receptor beta chains were all read from a single sample in a study of blood T cell repertoires in COVID-19. Assay used: immunoSEQ multiplex PCR; TCRdb lists only in-frame clones, some missing. The table includes roughly 190,000 clones, around four fifths detected once. Sequencing input: peripheral blood. The origin of the receptors is a human donor in a cohort sampled during active COVID-19.

Remarks on this clone: At one of its ends the junction is not consistent with the germline gene, which may arise from a read error. The chain links TRBV7-2 to TRBJ2-7; 9 bases line up with TRBD2. Germline loops: CDR1 SGHTA, CDR2 FQGNSA. The CDR3 runs 15 residues. The DNA of the CDR3 is TGTGCCAGCAGCTTAGCGCTAGGTAGCGGGAGCCCTTTTTTCTTC. Translated: CASSLALGSGSPFFF.

J is TRBJ2-1 and V is TRBV10-3; D is unclear. The CDR3 covers 14 residues. Trimming removed 11 bases at V and 0 bases at J, with 14 bases between. Germline V lookup: CDR1 ENHRY, CDR2 SYGVKD. The CDR3 loop is CALRGDGSYNEQFF. DNA of the CDR3: TGTGCCCTTCGCGGCGATGGCTCCTACAATGAGCAGTTCTTC.

This chain joins TRBV5-6 and TRBJ1-5; 8 nucleotides agree with TRBD1. Per germline, CDR1 SGHDT and CDR2 YYEEEE. Trimming at V came to 1 base and at J to 4 bases, leaving 10 bases not matched to a gene. The CDR3 contains 17 residues. Here the CDR3 reads CASSLTRTGWDNQPQHF. The CDR3 nucleotides are TGTGCCAGCAGCTTGACGCGGACAGGGTGGGATAATCAGCCCCAGCATTTT.

As to this clone: An end of the junction does not agree with germline; a read error may underlie this. CDR3 in DNA: TGTGCCAGCAGTGAATGGGCGGGGACAGGCCAGGGGGATGCCTTT. Translated: CASSEWAGTGQGDAF. The genes are TRBV6-1 and TRBJ1-1, with 8 bases that match TRBD1. CDR1 MNHNS and CDR2 SASEGT come from the germline V gene. The CDR3 totals 15 residues.

This chain links TRBV28 with TRBJ2-5; 13 nucleotides align to TRBD2. Germline V gene data show CDR1 as MDHEN and CDR2 as SYDVKM. V was pared by 6 bases and J by 5 bases, with 9 bases of the junction left unmatched. The CDR3 has 16 residues. CDR3 sequence: CASRKPGLAGFETQYF. CDR3 DNA sequence: TGTGCCAGCAGGAAACCGGGACTAGCGGGATTCGAGACCCAGTACTTC.

The V and J genes are TRBV6-1 and TRBJ1-5; D gene unclear. Germline V gene data show CDR1 as MNHNS and CDR2 as SASEGT. This CDR3 spans 11 amino acids. V was shortened by 3 bases and J by 16 bases, with 13 bases between the two germline ends. CDR3 protein: CASSDDIERHF. Here the CDR3 DNA reads TGTGCCAGCAGTGACGACATTGAGAGACATTTT.

The V gene is TRBV6-5, the J gene TRBJ1-6; D not resolved. V lost 6 bases to trimming and J lost 3 bases, with 9 bases between them. CDR3 size: 14 residues. Germline V gene lookup returns CDR1 MNHEY and CDR2 SVGAGI. The CDR3 is CASRVQLYNSPLHF. The CDR3 coding sequence is TGTGCCAGCAGAGTACAGCTCTATAATTCACCCCTCCACTTT.

The CDR3 sequence: CATSDSDTGQGITDTQYF. The CDR3 DNA follows: TGTGCCACCAGTGATTCGGACACGGGACAGGGAATCACAGATACGCAGTATTTT. The chain is built from TRBV24-1 and TRBJ2-3, with 9 positions matching TRBD1. The length of the CDR3 is 18 residues. After removal of 2 bases from V and 2 bases from J, the junction contained 10 bases not matched to a gene. CDR1 and CDR2 (germline): KGHDR, SFDVKD.

The chain carries TRBV7-9 and TRBJ2-1; 7 nucleotides line up with TRBD1. V lost 3 bases, J lost 9 bases, and 11 bases stayed unmatched. CDR1 SEHNR and CDR2 FQNEAQ come from the germline V gene (reference sequence). The CDR3 totals 15 residues. The CDR3 is CASSFLDRAKGEQFF. The CDR3, as DNA: TGTGCCAGCAGCTTCTTAGACAGGGCAAAGGGTGAGCAGTTCTTC.

The V gene is TRBV6-1, the J gene TRBJ1-2; possibly TRBD1 for D (5 bases). This CDR3 is built from 13 residues. The germline V gene encodes CDR1 MNHNS and CDR2 SASEGT. Trimming took 8 bases from V and 4 from J, leaving 14 bases between them. The chain's CDR3 is CASRARGIYGYTF. CDR3 sequence (DNA): TGTGCCAGCCGTGCGCGGGGGATCTATGGCTACACCTTC.

The V and J genes are TRBV5-1 and TRBJ2-2; D uncertain. The CDR3 length is 16 residues. CDR1 is SGHRS, CDR2 YFSETQ, per germline. With 0 bases removed from V and 2 bases from J, the gap between germline ends came to 11 bases. The CDR3: CASSLGATVNTGELFF. The CDR3 DNA reads as TGCGCCAGCAGCTTGGGGGCGACGGTAAACACCGGGGAGCTGTTTTTT.

The chain combines TRBV5-4 with TRBJ1-2, with D perhaps TRBD1 (5 bases). Trimming removed 0 bases from V and 8 bases from J, with 20 bases in between. Germline V gene sequence: CDR1 SGHNT, CDR2 YYREEE (reference sequence). The CDR3 consists of 16 residues. CDR3 region: CASSLGSRQTLGGYTF. DNA for the CDR3: TGTGCCAGCAGCTTGGGAAGCCGACAGACCCTAGGAGGCTACACCTTC.

The genes are TRBV5-1 and TRBJ1-3; D gene unclear. Germline V gene lookup returns CDR1 SGHRS and CDR2 YFSETQ. V dropped 3 bases and J dropped 4 bases, with 11 bases sitting between them. The CDR3 extends over 14 amino acids. DNA of the CDR3: TGCGCCAGCAGCTATGGCCCCTCCGGAAACACCATATATTTT. As protein: CASSYGPSGNTIYF. Full variable domain (remainder filled in from reference TRBV5-1 and TRBJ1-3): KAGVTQTPRYLIKTRGQQVTLSCSPISGHRSVSWYQQTPGQGLQFLFEYFSETQRNKGNFPGRFSGRQFSNSRSEMNVSTLELGDSALYLCASSYGPSGNTIYFGEGSWLTVV.

This rearrangement joins TRBV12-5 to TRBJ1-6, with D possibly matching TRBD1 (6 bases). The CDR3 runs 14 residues. V was trimmed by 5 bases and J by 7 bases, leaving 12 bases between them. The germline CDR1 and CDR2 sequences are LGHNT and FRNRAP. The CDR3 DNA sequence: TGTGCTAGTGGTCTTGAGGGGGGGAATTCACCCCTCCACTTT. It yields the protein CASGLEGGNSPLHF.

CDR3 loop: CASSRGTGLYLTDTQYF. In nucleotides, the CDR3 is TGTGCCAGCAGCAGGGGGACGGGATTATATCTTACAGATACGCAGTATTTT. The gene calls are TRBV11-2 and TRBJ2-3, with a possible D match to TRBD1 (6 bases). The germline V and J ends were trimmed by 5 bases and 3 bases, with 21 bases remaining between them. Germline CDR1 SGHAT, CDR2 FQNNGV. The CDR3 consists of 17 residues.

The chain is built from TRBV30 and TRBJ1-3, with a tentative D call TRBD1 (5 bases). CDR1 is GTSNPN and CDR2 is SVGIG in the germline V gene (reference sequence). Trimming left V 3 bases short and J 3 bases short, with 12 bases between. This CDR3 contains 14 residues. CDR3 region: CAWSRGDLGNTIYF. CDR3 coding DNA: TGTGCCTGGAGCCGGGGGGACCTTGGAAACACCATATATTTT.

The CDR3 DNA reads as TGTGCCAGCAGCGGTACAGGGGGCGGCAGCTATGGCTACACCTTC. Translation gives CASSGTGGGSYGYTF. The gene calls are TRBV9 and TRBJ1-2, with TRBD1 identical over 9 bases. The germline CDR1 and CDR2 sequences are SGDLS and YYNGEE. J lost 4 bases, V lost 3 bases, and 7 bases had no gene match. The CDR3 has 15 residues.

The chain combines TRBV7-9 with TRBJ2-5; D may be TRBD1 (5 bases). In germline, CDR1 is SEHNR, CDR2 FQNEAQ (reference sequence). V lost 4 bases and J lost 0, with 9 bases in between. The CDR3 totals 14 residues. CDR3 amino acids: CASSSQGYQETQYF. The CDR3 bases are TGTGCCAGCAGCTCCCAGGGCTACCAAGAGACCCAGTACTTC.